Presented here are 9 T cell receptor beta chains from one specimen sequenced in a study of human T cells and chemical hapten exposure. TCRdb reprocessed the RACE reads with MiXCR, giving one entry per CDR3 protein. The repertoire holds tens of thousands of distinct CDR3 sequences, with about 7% as singletons. This sample's time point: pre-sensitization, week 0. This sample's treatment: therapeutic diphenylcyclopropenone sensitization with weekly scalp DPC. The specimen comprised whole blood, sampled in connection with sensitization to the hapten diphenylcyclopropenone (DPC). The receptors stem from a woman aged 30 to 39 with alopecia areata. Some clones in this sample may be carry-over from other donors' samples.

This clonotype was seen at least ten times. This chain joins TRBV29-1 and TRBJ1-5; weak D call: TRBD1 (5 bases). This CDR3 comprises 14 residues. Germline lookup yields CDR1 SQVTM and CDR2 ANQGSEA. The V end lost 5 bases, the J end lost 0 bases, and 11 bases lay between the germline ends. The chain's CDR3 is CSVRGGDSNQPQHF. The DNA for the CDR3 is TGCAGCGTTCGGGGGGGAGATAGCAATCAGCCCCAGCATTTT.

The V gene is TRBV12-5, the J gene TRBJ2-2, with D unresolved. Looked up from germline, CDR1 is LGHNT and CDR2 is FRNRAP. The CDR3 spans 14 residues. Trimming took off 0 bases at V and 4 bases at J, with 6 bases between the two ends. Here the CDR3 reads CASGLVFSTGELFF. The DNA for the CDR3 is TGTGCTAGTGGTTTGGTATTCAGCACCGGGGAGCTGTTTTTT.

In its sample, this clonotype was seen many times. This chain's CDR3 is CASSLNFDTQYF. CDR3 coding DNA: TGTGCCAGCAGTTTGAATTTTGATACGCAGTATTTT. The chain combines TRBV27 with TRBJ2-3, with D unclear. This CDR3 comprises 12 residues. Germline CDR1 and CDR2: MNHEY and SMNVEV (reference sequence). V was clipped by 3 bases and J by 6 bases, with 7 bases between them.

This clonotype showed up just a few times. CDR3 loop: CASRTTGCEAIQYF. DNA for the CDR3: TGTGCCAGCAGGACCACGGGGTGTGAGGCCATCCAGTACTTC. V and J are TRBV6-1 and TRBJ2-7; weak D call: TRBD2 (5 bases). The CDR3 is 14 residues long. Trimming left V 6 bases short and J 10 bases short, with 22 bases between. Per the germline V gene, CDR1 is MNHNS and CDR2 is SASEGT.

This chain uses TRBV30 with TRBJ1-4; TRBD1 aligns across 7 bases. Unmatched junction bases numbered 5, after V lost 2 bases and J lost 5 bases. Germline values: CDR1 GTSNPN, CDR2 SVGIG (reference sequence). This CDR3 comprises 14 residues. The CDR3 DNA is TGTGCCTGGAGTCAGGGACAGCTGAATGAAAAACTGTTTTTT. This sequence encodes CAWSQGQLNEKLFF.

The CDR3 DNA reads TGTGCCACCAGTCAGGGGGCGGTCACTGAAGCTTTCTTT. It is translated as CATSQGAVTEAFF. The rearrangement uses TRBV15 and TRBJ1-1, with 8 bases identical to TRBD1. CDR3 length: 13 residues. V was clipped by 6 bases and J by 4 bases; unmatched bases: 4. Germline V CDR1 and CDR2: LNHNV, YYDKDF (reference sequence).

At least ten counts were recorded for this clonotype. The chain combines TRBV18 with TRBJ2-2, with D unresolved. Trimming took off 3 bases at V and 1 base at J, with 9 bases between the two ends. Germline loops: CDR1 KGHSH, CDR2 LQKENI. The CDR3 runs to 15 residues. CDR3 in amino acids: CASSPSVGNTGELFF. Here the CDR3 DNA reads TGTGCCAGCTCACCCTCCGTGGGGAACACCGGGGAGCTGTTTTTT. Complete variable domain (other parts from reference TRBV18 and TRBJ2-2): NAGVMQNPRHLVRRRGQEARLRCSPMKGHSHVYWYRQLPEEGLKFMVYLQKENIIDESGMPKERFSAEFPKEGPSILRIQQVVRGDSAAYFCASSPSVGNTGELFFGEGSRLTVL.

The sample holds many counts of this clonotype. The chain couples TRBV3-1 to TRBJ1-1, with a possible D match to TRBD1 (6 bases). The V end lost 4 bases, the J end lost 4 bases, and 19 bases lay between the germline ends. CDR1 is LGHDT and CDR2 is YNNKEL in the germline V gene (reference sequence). The CDR3 length is 16 residues. This CDR3 reads CASSPRQRVQGTEAFF. Here the CDR3 DNA reads TGTGCCAGCAGCCCGCGACAGAGGGTACAGGGCACTGAAGCTTTCTTT.

This clonotype was detected many times. This rearrangement joins TRBV6-1 to TRBJ1-1, with D perhaps matching TRBD1 (6 bases). Deletions cut 5 bases from V and 8 bases from J, with 12 bases between. The CDR3 extends over 12 amino acids. The germline V gene has CDR1 MNHNS and CDR2 SASEGT. The CDR3 DNA sequence: TGTGCCAGCAGTTTCCGACAGGCGGAAGCTTTCTTT. It yields the protein CASSFRQAEAFF.